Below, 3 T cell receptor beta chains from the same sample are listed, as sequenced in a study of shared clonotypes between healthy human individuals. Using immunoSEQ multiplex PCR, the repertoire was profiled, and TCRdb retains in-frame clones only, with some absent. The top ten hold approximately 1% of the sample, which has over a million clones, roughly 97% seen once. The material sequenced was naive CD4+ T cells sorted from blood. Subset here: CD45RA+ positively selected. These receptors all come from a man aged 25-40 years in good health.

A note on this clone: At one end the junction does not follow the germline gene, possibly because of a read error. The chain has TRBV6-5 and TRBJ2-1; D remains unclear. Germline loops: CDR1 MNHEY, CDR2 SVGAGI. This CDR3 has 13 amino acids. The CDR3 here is CAISESSDNEQFF. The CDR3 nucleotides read TGTGCCATCAGTGAGTCGTCAGACAATGAGCAGTTCTTC.

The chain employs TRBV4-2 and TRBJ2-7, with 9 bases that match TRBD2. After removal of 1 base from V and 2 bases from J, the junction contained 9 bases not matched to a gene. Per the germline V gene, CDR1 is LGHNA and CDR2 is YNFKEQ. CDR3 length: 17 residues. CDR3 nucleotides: TGTGCCAGCAGCCAAGGCGGGGGGGCATCGGTTACCTACGAGCAGTACTTC. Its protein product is CASSQGGGASVTYEQYF.

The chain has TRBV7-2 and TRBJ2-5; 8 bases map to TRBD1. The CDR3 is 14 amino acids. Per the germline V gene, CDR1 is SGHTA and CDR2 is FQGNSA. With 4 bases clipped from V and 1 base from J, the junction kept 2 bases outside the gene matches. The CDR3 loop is CASSYRGSQETQYF. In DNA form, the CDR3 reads TGTGCCAGCAGCTACAGGGGGTCCCAAGAGACCCAGTACTTC.